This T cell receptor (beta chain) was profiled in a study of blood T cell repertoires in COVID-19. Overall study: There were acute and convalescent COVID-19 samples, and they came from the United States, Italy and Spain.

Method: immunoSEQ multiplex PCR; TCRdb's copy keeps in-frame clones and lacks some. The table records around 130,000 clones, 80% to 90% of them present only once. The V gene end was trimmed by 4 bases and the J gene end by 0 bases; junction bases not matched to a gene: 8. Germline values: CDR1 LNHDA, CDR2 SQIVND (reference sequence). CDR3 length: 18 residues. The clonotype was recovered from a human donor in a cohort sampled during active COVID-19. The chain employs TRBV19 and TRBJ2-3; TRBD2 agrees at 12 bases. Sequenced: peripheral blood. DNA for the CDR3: TGTGCCAGTAGTACCAGACTAGCGGGGGCCGGGAGCACAGATACGCAGTATTTT. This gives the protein CASSTRLAGAGSTDTQYF.